The entry that follows covers one T cell receptor (beta chain) sequence. The antigen remains unidentified. Sorting gave populations that all exceeded 98% purity. This entry comes from a study of beta chain features in type 1 diabetes. Study-wide results and caveats: A moderate, significant TCRB CDR3 shortening appeared in type 1 diabetes across four CD4+ subsets.

Expressed TCRB transcripts got sequenced, as all isolated RNA was reverse transcribed. The data were produced by immunoSEQ multiplex PCR, yet TCRdb's version contains in-frame clones alone and is incomplete. The sample records approximately 160,000 clones, about 9.3% being singletons. Unmatched junction bases numbered 2, after V lost 1 base and J lost 2 bases. CDR1 and CDR2 from the germline V gene are SGDLS and YYNGEE. CDR3 length: 14 amino acids. The sample taken for sequencing was central memory CD4+ T cells from blood. The chain joins TRBV9 to TRBJ1-1, with TRBD1 matching over 7 bases. This sequence was found in a man aged 30 to 45 with type 1 diabetes. For the CDR3, the DNA is TGTGCCAGCAGCGTAACAGGGGCCAACACTGAAGCTTTCTTT. It translates to CASSVTGANTEAFF.